This entry concerns a single TCR beta chain. Its antigen specificity is not known. At one end the junction does not follow the germline gene, possibly because of a read error. These data belong to a study of blood T cell repertoires in COVID-19 (dated by TCRdb to the early 2020s). Concerning the study at large: Collaborator samples came from the United States, Italy and Spain and covered acute and convalescent phases of COVID-19. Where available, HLA class I and class II types were obtained from metadata supplied by the sample provider rather than from assay-based typing. Samples came from the ongoing ImmuneRACE study (first 160 participants) plus 1,254 subjects from 6 global collaborators. A de-identified subject ID, COVID-19 status, age in years and sex were almost always included in the sample metadata. The material from the prospective study consisted of cDNA or gDNA derived from T cells, B-cell-depleted T cells, or PBMCs. A freely available public database, intended as a resource for researchers studying the immune response to SARS-CoV-2, is where the repertoires were released. Subjects who had been exposed to COVID-19, were actively infected with it, or had recovered from it provided the deeply sampled blood TCRbeta repertoires that made up the dataset.

The CDR3 numbers 11 residues from cysteine through phenylalanine. Only the CDR3 DNA is retained, 33 bases long and in frame from the first base. CDR1 MNHEY and CDR2 SVGAGI are derived from the germline V gene. Enrolling through a virtual design, the prospective study's participants ranged in age from roughly 18 to 95 years and lived across more than 20 United States geographic areas. In the prospective study, cohorts were assigned on the basis of participant-reported clinical history obtained from a screening survey and a study questionnaire. Recovered participants in ImmuneRACE Cohort 3 were defined by two consecutive negative NP/OP PCR tests, clearance by a healthcare professional, or resolution of symptoms. Each participant in the prospective study had whole blood, serum and a nasopharyngeal or oropharyngeal swab collected by mobile phlebotomists. Additional blood draws and questionnaires over an approximately 2-month period could optionally be provided by prospective study participants. Blood samples from the prospective study were shipped frozen or at room temperature prior to DNA extraction.

What the research found in general, with its limitations: The amount of clinical and demographic metadata varied by source and participant and was provided uncurated.

The immunoSEQ Assay, a bias-controlled multiplex PCR, was used to amplify TCRbeta CDR3 regions from genomic DNA. In the authors' own workflow: Within the assay, amplification of reference gene primers was used to estimate how many nucleated cells each sample contained. To quantify the absolute abundance of each unique TCRbeta CDR3 rearrangement, sequence reads were collapsed and filtered. For each sample, productive Simpson clonality was calculated as the square root of Simpson's diversity index over productive rearrangements. TCRdb carries this immuneACCESS record with in-frame sequences only. Its versions omit some clonotypes, under half of them owing to an unresolved V gene in the studies checked, with the rest unexplained. V, J and clone size derive from that table, while D and trimming were established from the DNA sequence. The sample records about 440,000 clones, about nine tenths of which are singletons. The ten largest account for 0.6% to 0.7% of the sample.

What was sequenced was PBMCs or T cells enriched from blood (not recorded which). The TCR was taken from a man between 18 and 35 years old who had recovered from COVID-19. Recombination joined TRBV6-5 with TRBJ1-1; the junction holds 8 bases that match TRBD1. The bases read TGTGCCAGCAGGGATTCACGACAGGGGATTTTT. The translation is CASRDSRQGIF.